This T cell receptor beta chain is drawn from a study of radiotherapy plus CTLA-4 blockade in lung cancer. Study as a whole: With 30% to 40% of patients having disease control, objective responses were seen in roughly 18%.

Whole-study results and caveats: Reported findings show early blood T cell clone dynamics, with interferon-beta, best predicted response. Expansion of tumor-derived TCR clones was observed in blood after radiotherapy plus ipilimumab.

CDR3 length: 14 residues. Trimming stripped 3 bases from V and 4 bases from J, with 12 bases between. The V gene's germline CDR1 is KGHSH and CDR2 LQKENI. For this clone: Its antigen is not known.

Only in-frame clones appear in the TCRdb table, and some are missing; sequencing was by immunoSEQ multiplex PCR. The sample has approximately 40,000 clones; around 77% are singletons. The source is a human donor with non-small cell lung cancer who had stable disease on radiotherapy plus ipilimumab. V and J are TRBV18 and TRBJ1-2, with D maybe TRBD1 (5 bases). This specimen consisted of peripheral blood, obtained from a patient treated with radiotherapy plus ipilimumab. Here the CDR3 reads CASSPGHDFYGYTF. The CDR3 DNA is TGTGCCAGCTCACCCGGACACGACTTCTATGGCTACACCTTC.